This TCR beta chain was sequenced during a study of cytomegalovirus exposure and HLA in healthy donors. Across the study: Per a later analysis, the 550 to 850 first-cohort and 95 to 150 validation repertoires shared one platform. General study findings and limits: In vitro assays verified that a few CMV-associated chains recognized CMV antigens specifically. The study recorded over 150 TCR beta chains that were cytomegalovirus-associated.

Clones were read by immunoSEQ multiplex PCR, and TCRdb kept only the in-frame ones, dropping some. The data contain hundreds of thousands of clones, 80% to 90% of them seen just once; the ten biggest clones take up 0.83%. The CDR3 length is 12 residues. Germline V lookup: CDR1 SGHTA, CDR2 FQGTGA. Trimming took off 5 bases at V and 6 bases at J, with 11 bases between the two ends. In regard to this clone: Its antigen remains unidentified.

The chain is built from TRBV7-3 and TRBJ2-7; tentative D call: TRBD2 (6 bases). The receptor was isolated from a woman under 30 in good health and CMV-seronegative. Sequencing input: PBMCs. The CDR3 nucleotides read TGTGCCAGCAGCCGAACCGGGGGCGAGCAGTACTTC. Protein: CASSRTGGEQYF.